These 25 T cell receptor beta chains originate from one sample sequenced in a study of T cells in Graves' hyperthyroidism and ophthalmopathy. It was RNA transcripts that yielded the amplified TCR beta CDR3 regions. First-round RT-PCR of the TCR CDR3 relied on the HTBI primer set. TCRdb passed the multiplex PCR reads through MiXCR, listing each CDR3 protein once. The repertoire holds approximately 360,000 distinct CDR3 sequences, with roughly 14% as singletons. Sequences were obtained from blood. The receptors derive from a woman younger than 35 with Graves' hyperthyroidism that later progressed to Graves' ophthalmopathy.

V gene TRBV7-8 combines with J gene TRBJ2-7; 9 nucleotides agree with TRBD2. The CDR3 consists of 15 residues. Per germline, CDR1 SGHVS and CDR2 FQNEAQ. Losses at the gene ends were 2 bases for V and 3 bases for J; bases not matched to a gene: 5. In DNA, the CDR3 is TGTGCCAGCAGCTTATTAGCGGGAGCCTTCTACGAGCAGTACTTC. Translation gives CASSLLAGAFYEQYF.

The chain joins TRBV20-1 to TRBJ2-2; no clear D. CDR1 is DFQATT and CDR2 is SNEGSKA in the germline V gene (reference sequence). V was clipped by 2 bases and J by 15 bases, with 19 bases between them. The CDR3 has 13 residues. CDR3 nucleotides: TGCAGTGCTAGAAGGGAAGGCCCCCGGTTGTTGTTTTTT. This gives the protein CSARREGPRLLFF.

The rearrangement links TRBV5-6 to TRBJ2-1, with D hard to call. This CDR3 contains 14 residues. The germline V and J ends were trimmed by 0 bases and 3 bases, with 7 bases remaining between them. Germline V gene lookup returns CDR1 SGHDT and CDR2 YYEEEE. The CDR3 DNA reads TGTGCCAGCAGCTTGGAGGCCGGCTACAATGAGCAGTTCTTC. Translating gives CASSLEAGYNEQFF. The full variable domain, completed using reference TRBV5-6 and TRBJ2-1, is DAGVTQSPTHLIKTRGQQVTLRCSPKSGHDTVSWYQQALGQGPQFIFQYYEEEERQRGNFPDRFSGHQFPNYSSELNVNALLLGDSALYLCASSLEAGYNEQFFGPGTRLTVL.

This clonotype was counted ten times or more. The V call is TRBV24-1, the J call TRBJ2-1; 12 nucleotides match TRBD2. CDR3 length: 17 amino acids. The V gene's germline CDR1 is KGHDR and CDR2 SFDVKD. The J segment lost 6 bases and the V segment lost 3 bases, leaving 8 bases of the junction unmatched. CDR3 residues: CATSDTRLAGVTNEQFF. The CDR3 region has the DNA TGTGCCACCAGTGATACTAGACTAGCGGGAGTCACCAATGAGCAGTTCTTC.

This clonotype was seen many times. The V call is TRBV28, the J call TRBJ1-1; the D is unclear. Trimming took 3 bases from V and 3 from J, leaving 11 bases between them. Germline CDR1 reads MDHEN; CDR2 reads SYDVKM. This CDR3 has 14 amino acids. The CDR3 bases are TGTGCCAGCAGTTTGGAGGGATGGGACACTGAAGCTTTCTTT. Its protein is CASSLEGWDTEAFF. The full variable domain, in which reference TRBV28 and TRBJ1-1 provide the parts outside the CDR3, is DVKVTQSSRYLVKRTGEKVFLECVQDMDHENMFWYRQDPGLGLRLIYFSYDVKMKEKGDIPEGYSVSREKKERFSLILESASTNQTSMYLCASSLEGWDTEAFFGQGTRLTVV.

This clonotype was seen ten or more times. This chain's CDR3 is CASSPLGLSEQYF. The CDR3 DNA reads as TGTGCCAGCAGTCCCCTTGGCCTCTCCGAGCAGTACTTC. The V and J genes are TRBV12-3 or TRBV12-4 and TRBJ2-7; D remains unclear. V lost 5 bases and J 6 bases, leaving 14 bases between the germline ends. The CDR3 runs to 13 residues.

The rearrangement links TRBV4-2 to TRBJ1-4; no clear D. The length of the CDR3 is 16 residues. Germline V gives CDR1 LGHNA, CDR2 YNFKEQ. The ends were cut back, 0 bases at V and 7 bases at J, with 15 bases in the middle. CDR3 in amino acids: CASSQDGRGRGEKLFF. The DNA of the CDR3 is TGTGCCAGCAGCCAAGATGGGCGTGGGCGGGGTGAAAAACTGTTTTTT.

This clonotype was detected ten times or more. This sequence joins TRBV7-9 and TRBJ2-3; D is unclear. The V gene lost 5 bases and the J gene lost 7 bases, with 22 bases spanning the gap. The germline V gene encodes CDR1 SEHNR and CDR2 FQNEAQ (reference sequence). This CDR3 comprises 16 residues. In DNA, the CDR3 is TGTGCCAGCAGCCCCCGAGACGGAGCTTTTCCCTATACGCAGTATTTT. This gives the protein CASSPRDGAFPYTQYF.

This chain connects TRBV7-3 to TRBJ2-5; weak D call: TRBD1 (5 bases). CDR3 size: 14 residues. CDR1 SGHTA and CDR2 FQGTGA come from the germline V gene. Trimming shortened V by 2 bases and J by 5 bases, and 12 bases separated the two germline ends. In nucleotides, the CDR3 is TGTGCCAGCAGCTTAGCTGACAGTTGGGAGACCCAGTACTTC. It specifies CASSLADSWETQYF.

This clonotype was seen repeatedly, ten times or more. This chain links TRBV2 with TRBJ2-3; TRBD1 or TRBD2 may be the D gene (5 bases each). The V and J ends lost 8 bases and 6 bases respectively, with 15 bases between them. CDR1 and CDR2 (germline): SNHLY, FYNNEI. CDR3 size: 13 residues. CDR3 amino acids: CASEMGDRDTQYF. The CDR3 DNA is TGTGCCAGCGAAATGGGGGATCGGGATACGCAGTATTTT.

On this clonotype itself: Relative to the germline gene, one junction end is altered; a read error may explain this. This chain connects TRBV20-1 to TRBJ2-2, with TRBD2 matching over 16 bases. Germline CDR1 and CDR2: DFQATT and SNEGSKA (reference sequence). This CDR3 region has 17 residues. This CDR3 is CSAEGLAGGRRTGEPFF. The CDR3 nucleotides read TGCAGTGCTGAGGGACTAGCGGGAGGGCGGCGGACCGGGGAGCCGTTTTTT.

This clonotype was detected a few times. A much larger clone lies a single base off, so this may be a read error. The J gene is TRBJ2-3, the V gene TRBV28, with 8 bases fitting TRBD1. Germline V gene lookup returns CDR1 MDHEN and CDR2 SYDVKM. The CDR3 loop spans 15 amino acids. V gave up 5 bases and J gave up 2 bases; unmatched junction bases: 6. The CDR3 nucleotides read TGTGCCAGCAGTCCGGGACAGGCAGCCACAGATACGCAGTATTTT. It codes for CASSPGQAATDTQYF.

Ten or more counts support this clonotype. The chain combines TRBV29-1 with TRBJ2-3; D is possibly TRBD1 or TRBD2 (7 bases each). Germline V lookup: CDR1 SQVTM, CDR2 ANQGSEA. V was pared by 8 bases and J by 3 bases, with 18 bases between. The CDR3 covers 14 residues. CDR3 loop: CSIGGTENTDTQYF. The CDR3 region has the DNA TGCAGCATCGGGGGGACAGAAAATACAGATACGCAGTATTTT.

The rearrangement uses TRBV6-6 and TRBJ2-7; no clear D gene. The V gene's germline CDR1 is MNHNY and CDR2 SVGAGI (reference sequence). V was cut by 2 bases and J by 7 bases, with 15 bases left in between. The CDR3 sequence is 14 residues long. The CDR3, as DNA: TGTGCCAGCAGTTACAAGGCCCCTGAGAGGGAGCAGTACTTC. Encoded protein: CASSYKAPEREQYF.

This clonotype turned up a few times. The chain uses TRBV27 and TRBJ2-3; D gene uncertain. Deletions cut 7 bases from V and 0 bases from J, with 11 bases between. The CDR3 spans 14 residues. CDR1 MNHEY and CDR2 SMNVEV come from the germline V gene (reference sequence). In DNA, the CDR3 is TGTGCCAGCATGGGCGGTTCCAGCACAGATACGCAGTATTTT. The encoded protein is CASMGGSSTDTQYF.

This chain connects TRBV5-6 to TRBJ1-6; a weak D match, TRBD1 (6 bases). CDR1 and CDR2 (germline): SGHDT, YYEEEE. Trimming stripped 4 bases from V and 6 bases from J, with 17 bases between. CDR3 length: 16 amino acids. The CDR3 here is CASSRAPTGTNSPLHF. CDR3 sequence (DNA): TGTGCCAGCAGCCGGGCCCCTACAGGGACTAATTCACCCCTCCACTTT.

This chain joins TRBV20-1 and TRBJ2-3, with 11 nucleotides matching TRBD2. CDR3 length equals 17 residues. CDR1 is DFQATT, CDR2 SNEGSKA, per germline (reference sequence). J gave up 7 bases and V 0 bases, and 12 bases lay outside the gene matches. The CDR3 nucleotides read TGCAGTGCTAGAGATTCGGGACTAGCGGCACCCGGAAATACGCAGTATTTT. Protein sequence: CSARDSGLAAPGNTQYF.

This clonotype has ten or more counts. The chain uses TRBV2 and TRBJ2-1, with D possibly TRBD2 on 5 matching bases. This CDR3 is 14 amino acids long. Germline V gene sequence: CDR1 SNHLY, CDR2 FYNNEI. The V and J ends lost 4 bases and 3 bases respectively, with 10 bases between them. In DNA form, the CDR3 reads TGTGCCAGCAGTGGATCCGGGGTCTACAATGAGCAGTTCTTC. Protein: CASSGSGVYNEQFF.

On this clonotype itself: This may be a read error: a much more frequent sequence differs by one nucleotide. V gene TRBV20-1 combines with J gene TRBJ2-1; possible D gene TRBD2, 6 bases. Germline CDR1 is DFQATT and CDR2 is SNEGSKA (reference sequence). Trimming cost V 2 bases and J 5 bases, with 10 bases left between them. CDR3 length: 13 amino acids. CDR3 in amino acids: CSARQGLHNEQFF. The DNA of the CDR3 is TGCAGTGCTAGACAGGGACTCCACAATGAGCAGTTCTTC.

In regard to this clonotype: Being one base from a much bigger clone, this may be a read error. The rearrangement links TRBV7-2 to TRBJ2-2; D might be TRBD1 (5 bases). CDR1 is SGHTA, CDR2 FQGNSA, per germline. This CDR3 contains 16 residues. The DNA for the CDR3 is TGTGCCAGCAGCTTAGCGACAGTCGCGAACACCAGGGAGCTGTTTTTT. Translation gives CASSLATVANTRELFF.

Ten or more counts support this clonotype. The V call is TRBV4-3, the J call TRBJ2-7; D not certain. The CDR3 extends over 16 amino acids. V gave up 0 bases and J gave up 1 base, with 13 bases separating them. The germline V gene encodes CDR1 LGHNA and CDR2 YSLEER. CDR3 coding DNA: TGCGCCAGCAGCCAAGAAGTCGGCAGCACATCCTACGAGCAGTACTTC. It specifies CASSQEVGSTSYEQYF.

In this sample, this clonotype turned up a few times. The rearrangement uses TRBV5-1 and TRBJ1-6; D unresolved. Germline CDR1 reads SGHRS; CDR2 reads YFSETQ. The V gene lost 0 bases and the J gene lost 6 bases, with 10 bases spanning the gap. The CDR3 loop spans 15 amino acids. The CDR3 region is CASSLAAPANSPLHF. CDR3 DNA sequence: TGCGCCAGCAGCTTGGCGGCACCCGCTAATTCACCCCTCCACTTT.

This chain links TRBV7-2 with TRBJ2-7; 7 bases agree with TRBD1. The CDR3 sequence is 15 residues long. Germline V CDR1 and CDR2: SGHTA, FQGNSA. Trimming at V came to 5 bases and at J to 1 base, leaving 8 bases not matched to a gene. The CDR3 region has the DNA TGTGCCAGCAGCCCGGGGACAGCGAATTCCTACGAGCAGTACTTC. Translated: CASSPGTANSYEQYF.

The chain couples TRBV19 to TRBJ1-5, with D possibly being TRBD1 (6 bases). The V and J ends lost 6 bases and 5 bases respectively, with 23 bases between them. CDR1 is LNHDA and CDR2 is SQIVND in the germline V gene (reference sequence). The CDR3 contains 17 residues. This chain's CDR3 is CASSPSSPGHYDQPQHF. As DNA, the CDR3 is TGTGCCAGTAGCCCATCATCACCGGGACACTACGATCAGCCCCAGCATTTT.

The V call is TRBV9, the J call TRBJ2-1; D might be TRBD1 (6 bases). Germline V gives CDR1 SGDLS, CDR2 YYNGEE. V shed 3 bases and J shed 5 bases, with 18 bases lying between them. The CDR3 runs 16 residues. DNA for the CDR3: TGTGCCAGCAGCGCCGCAGGGGTTATAGGCGACAATGAGCAGTTCTTC. Its protein is CASSAAGVIGDNEQFF. Variable domain in full (rest from reference TRBV9 and TRBJ2-1): DSGVTQTPKHLITATGQRVTLRCSPRSGDLSVYWYQQSLDQGLQFLIQYYNGEERAKGNILERFSAQQFPDLHSELNLSSLELGDSALYFCASSAAGVIGDNEQFFGPGTRLTVL.